Below, one T cell receptor (beta chain) is given with its context. This entry comes from a study of blood T cell repertoires in COVID-19. Overall study: Acute-phase and convalescent COVID-19 samples originated in the United States, Italy and Spain. Sources were T cells, B-cell-depleted T cells, or PBMCs; the material itself was cDNA or gDNA.

In the original workflow: Amplification of reference gene primers was used by the study to estimate nucleated cell counts. Measured with immunoSEQ multiplex PCR; TCRdb has only the in-frame clones, and not every one. For V, J and clone size, that table is used; D and trimming come from the DNA. The table lists about 15,000 clones, 55% to 85% of them singletons, with roughly a tenth in the top ten. V was shortened by 10 bases and J by 12 bases, with 28 bases between the two germline ends. The CDR3 spans 15 residues. Germline lookup yields CDR1 LNHDA and CDR2 SQIVND (reference sequence). This TCR derives from a man aged 65 to 79 with acute or convalescent COVID-19. The material sequenced was peripheral blood. The chain recombines TRBV19 with TRBJ2-1, with D possibly being TRBD2 (6 bases). The chain's CDR3 is CATRPTGLDPRGQFF. DNA for the CDR3: TGTGCCACCCGCCCTACGGGACTCGACCCGCGCGGGCAGTTCTTC. The variable domain in full, completed from reference TRBV19 and TRBJ2-1, reads DGGITQSPKYLFRKEGQNVTLSCEQNLNHDAMYWYRQDPGQGLRLIYYSQIVNDFQKGDIAEGYSVSREKKESFPLTVTSAQKNPTAFYLCATRPTGLDPRGQFFGPGTRLTVL.